Sequencing of this T cell receptor (beta chain) was carried out in a study of blood T cell repertoires in COVID-19. Study as a whole: From the United States, Italy and Spain came samples of acute and convalescent COVID-19. T cells, B-cell-depleted T cells, or PBMCs supplied cDNA or gDNA.

CDR1 and CDR2 (germline): LNHDA, SQIVND (reference sequence). The CDR3 is 16 residues long. V lost 5 bases, J lost 0 bases, and 13 bases lay in between. In the original analysis: Nucleated cell counts were estimated from reference gene primer amplification. Profiling relied on immunoSEQ multiplex PCR, and the TCRdb table lists in-frame clones only, not all of them. The V and J calls and clone size were taken over from that table, and D and trimming were inferred from the DNA. This sample has roughly 250,000 clones; 75% to 90% occur once, and the top ten carry just over 7%. This rearrangement joins TRBV19 to TRBJ1-4; unclear D gene. Sequencing input: peripheral blood. The sequence was collected from a man aged 60-69 years who had recovered from COVID-19. The CDR3 region is CASSRRTATTNEKLFF. The CDR3 DNA sequence: TGTGCCAGTAGTCGTAGAACAGCTACAACTAATGAAAAACTGTTTTTT.